This TCR beta chain was sequenced in a study of blood T cell repertoires in COVID-19. Across the study: Samples representing acute and convalescent COVID-19 were sourced from the United States, Italy and Spain. T cells, B-cell-depleted T cells, or PBMCs supplied cDNA or gDNA.

This clone came up once. Under the authors' procedure: Reference gene primers were amplified, and this amplification served to estimate nucleated cell counts. Method: immunoSEQ multiplex PCR; TCRdb's copy keeps in-frame clones and lacks some. V, J and clone size reflect that table, while D and trimming were determined from the DNA. Among tens of thousands of clones listed, roughly nine tenths were seen once. V lost 4 bases, J lost 2 bases, and 7 bases lay in between. The CDR3 length is 13 residues. CDR1 SGDLS and CDR2 YYNGEE come from the germline V gene. The sequence derives from a human donor with active COVID-19. The donor label of this sample is uncertain. The sample taken for sequencing was peripheral blood. The chain uses TRBV9 and TRBJ2-1; TRBD2 might be the D (5 bases). CDR3: CASSPGTYNEQFF. CDR3 sequence (DNA): TGTGCCAGCAGCCCGGGGACCTACAATGAGCAGTTCTTC.